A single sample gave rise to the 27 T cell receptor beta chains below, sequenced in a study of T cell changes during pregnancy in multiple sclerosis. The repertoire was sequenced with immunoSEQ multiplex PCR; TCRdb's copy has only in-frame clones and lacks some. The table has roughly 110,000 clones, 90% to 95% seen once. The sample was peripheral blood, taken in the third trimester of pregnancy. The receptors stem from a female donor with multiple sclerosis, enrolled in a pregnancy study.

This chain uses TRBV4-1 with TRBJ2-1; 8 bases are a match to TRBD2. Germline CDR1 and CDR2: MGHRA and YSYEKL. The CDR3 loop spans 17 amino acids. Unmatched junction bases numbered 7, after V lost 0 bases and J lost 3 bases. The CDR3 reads CASSQDVTGLGYNEQFF. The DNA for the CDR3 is TGCGCCAGCAGCCAAGATGTTACGGGACTAGGCTACAATGAGCAGTTCTTC.

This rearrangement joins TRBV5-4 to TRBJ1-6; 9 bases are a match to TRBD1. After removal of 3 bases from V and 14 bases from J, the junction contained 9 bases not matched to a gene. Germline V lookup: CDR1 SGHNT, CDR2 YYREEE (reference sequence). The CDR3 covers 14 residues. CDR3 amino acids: CASSSNLRDRALHF. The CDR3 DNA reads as TGTGCCAGCAGCTCAAACCTCCGGGACAGGGCCCTCCACTTT.

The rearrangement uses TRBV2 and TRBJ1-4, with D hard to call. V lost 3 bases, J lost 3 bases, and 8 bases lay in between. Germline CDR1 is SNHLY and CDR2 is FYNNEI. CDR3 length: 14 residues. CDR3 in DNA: TGTGCCAGCAGTGAGTCCATAGCTAATGAAAAACTGTTTTTT. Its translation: CASSESIANEKLFF.

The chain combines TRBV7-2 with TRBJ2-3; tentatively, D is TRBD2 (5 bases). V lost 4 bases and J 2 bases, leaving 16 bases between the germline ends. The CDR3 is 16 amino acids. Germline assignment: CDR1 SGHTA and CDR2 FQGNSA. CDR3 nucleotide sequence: TGTGCCAGCAGCTCGGAGGACTCCTACCACACAGATACGCAGTATTTT. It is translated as CASSSEDSYHTDTQYF.

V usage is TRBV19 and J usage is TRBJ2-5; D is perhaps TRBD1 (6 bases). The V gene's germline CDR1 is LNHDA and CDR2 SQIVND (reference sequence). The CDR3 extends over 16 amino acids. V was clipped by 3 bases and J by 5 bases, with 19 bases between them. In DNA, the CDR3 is TGTGCCAGTAGTATGGCCCCGGGTGCTGGGGGCGAGACCCAGTACTTC. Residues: CASSMAPGAGGETQYF.

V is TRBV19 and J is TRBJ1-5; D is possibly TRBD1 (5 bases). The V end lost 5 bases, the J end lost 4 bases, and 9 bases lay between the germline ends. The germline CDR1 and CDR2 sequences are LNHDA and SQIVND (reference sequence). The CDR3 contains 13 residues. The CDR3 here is CASSHDRNQPQHF. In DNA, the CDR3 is TGTGCCAGTAGTCATGACAGAAATCAGCCCCAGCATTTT. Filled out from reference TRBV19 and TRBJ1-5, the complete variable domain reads DGGITQSPKYLFRKEGQNVTLSCEQNLNHDAMYWYRQDPGQGLRLIYYSQIVNDFQKGDIAEGYSVSREKKESFPLTVTSAQKNPTAFYLCASSHDRNQPQHFGDGTRLSIL.

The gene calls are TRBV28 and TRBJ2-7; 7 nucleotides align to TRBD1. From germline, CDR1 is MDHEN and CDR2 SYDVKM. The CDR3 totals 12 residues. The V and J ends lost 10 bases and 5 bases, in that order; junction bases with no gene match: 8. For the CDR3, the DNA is TGTGCCACAATTGACAGGGCACACGAGCAGTACTTC. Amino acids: CATIDRAHEQYF.

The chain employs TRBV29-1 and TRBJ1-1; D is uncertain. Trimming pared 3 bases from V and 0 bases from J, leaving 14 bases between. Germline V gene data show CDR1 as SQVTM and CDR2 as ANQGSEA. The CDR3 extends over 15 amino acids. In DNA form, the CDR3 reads TGCAGCGTTGAGTCACCGGGAAGGATGAACACTGAAGCTTTCTTT. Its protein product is CSVESPGRMNTEAFF.

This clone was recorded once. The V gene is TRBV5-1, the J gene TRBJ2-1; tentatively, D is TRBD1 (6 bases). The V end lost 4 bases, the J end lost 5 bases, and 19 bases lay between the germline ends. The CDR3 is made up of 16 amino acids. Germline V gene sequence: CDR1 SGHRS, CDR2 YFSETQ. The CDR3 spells CASSLYTGLNNNEQFF. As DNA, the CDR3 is TGCGCCAGCAGCCTATATACAGGGTTGAACAACAATGAGCAGTTCTTC.

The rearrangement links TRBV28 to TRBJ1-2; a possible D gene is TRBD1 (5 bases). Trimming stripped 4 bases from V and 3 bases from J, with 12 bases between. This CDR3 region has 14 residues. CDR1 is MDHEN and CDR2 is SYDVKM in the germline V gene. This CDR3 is CASSSSWGDYGYTF. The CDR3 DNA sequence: TGTGCCAGCAGTTCCTCTTGGGGCGACTATGGCTACACCTTC.

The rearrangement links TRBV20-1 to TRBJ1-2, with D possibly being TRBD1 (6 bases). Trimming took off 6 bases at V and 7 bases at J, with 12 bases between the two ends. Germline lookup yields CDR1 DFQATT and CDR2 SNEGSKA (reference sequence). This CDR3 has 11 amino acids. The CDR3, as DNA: TGCAGTGCCAGAAACAGGGCTGGCTACACCTTC. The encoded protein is CSARNRAGYTF.

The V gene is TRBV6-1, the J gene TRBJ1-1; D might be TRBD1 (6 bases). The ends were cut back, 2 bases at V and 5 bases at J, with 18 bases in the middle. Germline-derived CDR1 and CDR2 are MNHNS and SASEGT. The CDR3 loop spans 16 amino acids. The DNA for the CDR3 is TGTGCCAGCAGTGAAATTGGGGGAAGGGGGTTTACTGAAGCTTTCTTT. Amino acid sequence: CASSEIGGRGFTEAFF.

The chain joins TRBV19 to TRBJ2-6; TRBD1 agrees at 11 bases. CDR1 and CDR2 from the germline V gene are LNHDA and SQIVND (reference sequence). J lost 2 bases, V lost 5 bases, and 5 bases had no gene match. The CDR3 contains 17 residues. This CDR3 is CASSSGQGGAGANVLTF. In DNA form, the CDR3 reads TGTGCCAGTAGTTCGGGACAGGGGGGGGCTGGGGCCAACGTCCTGACTTTC.

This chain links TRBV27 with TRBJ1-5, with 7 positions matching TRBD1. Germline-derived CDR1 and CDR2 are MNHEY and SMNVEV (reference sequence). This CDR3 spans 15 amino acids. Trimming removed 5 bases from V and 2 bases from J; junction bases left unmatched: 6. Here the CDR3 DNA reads TGTGCCAGCAGTCCCGGGACAGCGGGCAATCAGCCCCAGCATTTT. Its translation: CASSPGTAGNQPQHF.

Here the CDR3 reads CASTPQAGVGYNEQFF. The CDR3 nucleotides are TGTGCCAGCACCCCCCAAGCGGGAGTGGGTTACAATGAGCAGTTCTTC. V and J are TRBV27 and TRBJ2-1; 8 bases line up with TRBD2. This CDR3 spans 16 amino acids. The junction had 12 bases not matched to a gene; V was cut back by 7 bases and J by 4 bases. Germline loops: CDR1 MNHEY, CDR2 SMNVEV (reference sequence).

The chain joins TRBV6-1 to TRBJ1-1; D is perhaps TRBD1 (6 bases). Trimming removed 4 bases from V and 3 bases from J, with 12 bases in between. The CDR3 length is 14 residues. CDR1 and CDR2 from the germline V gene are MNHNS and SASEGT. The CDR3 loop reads CASSAKQGHTEAFF. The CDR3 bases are TGTGCCAGCAGTGCCAAACAGGGTCACACTGAAGCTTTCTTT.

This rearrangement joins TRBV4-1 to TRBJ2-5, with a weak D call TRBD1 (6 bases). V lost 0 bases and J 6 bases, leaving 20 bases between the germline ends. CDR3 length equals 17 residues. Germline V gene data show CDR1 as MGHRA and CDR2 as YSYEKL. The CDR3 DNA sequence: TGCGCCAGCAGCCAAGATCTGGGACGGCAGGGGCTGAAGACCCAGTACTTC. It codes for CASSQDLGRQGLKTQYF.

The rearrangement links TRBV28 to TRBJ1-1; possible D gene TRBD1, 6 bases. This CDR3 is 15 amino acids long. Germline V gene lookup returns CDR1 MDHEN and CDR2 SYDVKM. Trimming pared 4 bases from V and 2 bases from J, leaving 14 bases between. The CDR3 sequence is CASSSNRVSNTEAFF. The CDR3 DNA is TGTGCCAGCAGTTCAAACAGGGTGTCAAACACTGAAGCTTTCTTT.

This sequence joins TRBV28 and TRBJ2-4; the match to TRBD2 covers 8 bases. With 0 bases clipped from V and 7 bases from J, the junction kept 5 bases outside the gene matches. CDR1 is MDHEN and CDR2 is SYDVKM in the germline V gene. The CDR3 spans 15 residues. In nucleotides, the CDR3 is TGTGCCAGCAGTTTATGGGTTAGCGGGAAGAACATTCAGTACTTC. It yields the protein CASSLWVSGKNIQYF.

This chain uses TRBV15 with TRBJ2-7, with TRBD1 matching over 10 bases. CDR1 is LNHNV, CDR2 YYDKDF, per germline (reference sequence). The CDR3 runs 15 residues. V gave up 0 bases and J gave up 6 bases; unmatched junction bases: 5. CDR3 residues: CATSREGTGVSEQYF. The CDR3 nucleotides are TGTGCCACCAGCAGAGAAGGGACAGGGGTATCCGAGCAGTACTTC.

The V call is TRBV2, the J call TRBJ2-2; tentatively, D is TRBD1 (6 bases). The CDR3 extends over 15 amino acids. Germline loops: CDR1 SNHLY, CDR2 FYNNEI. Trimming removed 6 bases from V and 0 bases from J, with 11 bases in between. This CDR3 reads CASSPDRANTGELFF. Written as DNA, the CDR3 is TGTGCCAGCAGCCCGGACAGAGCGAACACCGGGGAGCTGTTTTTT.

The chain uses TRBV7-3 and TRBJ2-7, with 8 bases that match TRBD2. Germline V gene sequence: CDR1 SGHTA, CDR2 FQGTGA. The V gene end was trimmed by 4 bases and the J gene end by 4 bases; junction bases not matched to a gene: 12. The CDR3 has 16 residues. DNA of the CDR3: TGTGCCAGCAGCTCGCTCCCTCAGCGGGAGTCGTACGAGCAGTACTTC. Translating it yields CASSSLPQRESYEQYF.

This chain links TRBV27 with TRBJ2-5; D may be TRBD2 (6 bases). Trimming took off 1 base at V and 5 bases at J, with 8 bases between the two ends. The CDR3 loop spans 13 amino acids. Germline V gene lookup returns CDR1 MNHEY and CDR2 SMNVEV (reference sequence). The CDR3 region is CASSLWGRETQYF. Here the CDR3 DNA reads TGTGCCAGCAGTTTATGGGGGAGGGAGACCCAGTACTTC.

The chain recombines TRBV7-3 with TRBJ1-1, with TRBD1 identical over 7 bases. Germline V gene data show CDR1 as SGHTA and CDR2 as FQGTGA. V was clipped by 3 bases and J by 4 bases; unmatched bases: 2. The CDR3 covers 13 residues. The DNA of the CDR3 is TGTGCCAGCAGCTTGAACAGGGGCACTGAAGCTTTCTTT. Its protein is CASSLNRGTEAFF.

This chain's CDR3 is CASSRGAGGSYEQYF. DNA of the CDR3: TGTGCCAGTTCTAGAGGGGCGGGGGGATCCTACGAGCAGTACTTC. This chain links TRBV7-2 with TRBJ2-7, with 8 bases identical to TRBD2. The CDR3 contains 15 residues. Germline-derived CDR1 and CDR2 are SGHTA and FQGNSA. V was pared by 9 bases and J by 1 base, with 11 bases of the junction left unmatched.

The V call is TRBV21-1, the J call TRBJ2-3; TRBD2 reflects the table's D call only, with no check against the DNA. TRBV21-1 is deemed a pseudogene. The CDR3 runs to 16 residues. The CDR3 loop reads CASSKRDLAATDTQYF. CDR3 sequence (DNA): TGTGCCAGCAGCAAACGGGACCTAGCGGCCACAGATACGCAGTATTTT.

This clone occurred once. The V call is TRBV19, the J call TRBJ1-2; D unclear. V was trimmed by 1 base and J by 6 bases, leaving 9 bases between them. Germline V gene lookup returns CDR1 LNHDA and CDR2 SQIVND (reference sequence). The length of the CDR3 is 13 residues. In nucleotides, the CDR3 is TGTGCCAGTAGTATAGGAGCCGCTCATGGCTACACCTTC. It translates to CASSIGAAHGYTF.